The 22 T cell receptor beta chains below come from one sample, sequenced in a study of shared clonotypes between healthy human individuals. Sequencing used immunoSEQ multiplex PCR; TCRdb keeps in-frame clones, though not all of them. Here the sample spans about 2.3 million clones, 90% to 95% being singletons. The sequenced sample was naive CD4+ T cells from PBMCs. Subset noted: CD45RA+ positively selected. These receptors were collected from a man between 18 and 29 years old in good health. Some clones in this sample may be carry-over from other donors' samples.

The chain employs TRBV5-1 and TRBJ2-5, with unresolved D. The CDR3 extends over 16 amino acids. Trimming shortened V by 4 bases and J by 3 bases, and 19 bases separated the two germline ends. CDR1 is SGHRS and CDR2 is YFSETQ in the germline V gene. CDR3 sequence reads: CASSIGNSLTKETQYF. CDR3 sequence (DNA): TGCGCCAGCAGCATCGGAAACTCTCTAACAAAAGAGACCCAGTACTTC. The full variable domain, rest sourced from reference TRBV5-1 and TRBJ2-5, is KAGVTQTPRYLIKTRGQQVTLSCSPISGHRSVSWYQQTPGQGLQFLFEYFSETQRNKGNFPGRFSGRQFSNSRSEMNVSTLELGDSALYLCASSIGNSLTKETQYFGPGTRLLVL.

To note about this clone: Other DNA sequences within the sample encode an identical CDR3. The genes are TRBV29-1 and TRBJ2-7; 7 bases align to TRBD1. J lost 0 bases, V lost 4 bases, and 6 bases had no gene match. Germline-derived CDR1 and CDR2 are SQVTM and ANQGSEA. The CDR3 extends over 14 amino acids. The CDR3 DNA sequence: TGCAGCGTTGCGAGGACAGGAAGCTCCTACGAGCAGTACTTC. Amino acid sequence: CSVARTGSSYEQYF.

The rearrangement links TRBV29-1 to TRBJ2-7, with D uncertain. Germline-derived CDR1 and CDR2 are SQVTM and ANQGSEA. Trimming removed 4 bases from V and 4 bases from J, with 14 bases in between. The CDR3 spans 13 residues. CDR3 DNA sequence: TGCAGCGTTGGTTCCGTTAGGGCATACGAGCAGTACTTC. This gives the protein CSVGSVRAYEQYF.

Notes on this clone: Other DNA sequences from this sample encode an identical CDR3 as well. The chain links TRBV5-1 to TRBJ1-2; D perhaps matches TRBD1 (6 bases). The CDR3 is made up of 14 amino acids. Germline CDR1 SGHRS, CDR2 YFSETQ. The V and J ends lost 0 bases and 2 bases respectively, with 8 bases between them. The CDR3 DNA reads as TGCGCCAGCAGCTTGGCCGGGACAAACTATGGCTACACCTTC. Translation gives CASSLAGTNYGYTF.

J is TRBJ1-3 and V is TRBV7-2; unclear D gene. The CDR3 runs 16 residues. Trimming cost V 2 bases and J 4 bases, with 15 bases left between them. CDR1 SGHTA and CDR2 FQGNSA come from the germline V gene. CDR3 sequence: CASSLYLGQGGNTIYF. CDR3 DNA sequence: TGTGCCAGCAGCTTATACCTAGGGCAAGGGGGAAACACCATATATTTT.

With regard to this clone: The same CDR3 is also encoded by other DNA sequences in this sample. The rearrangement uses TRBV5-1 and TRBJ2-3; D is uncertain. The germline gives CDR1 SGHRS, CDR2 YFSETQ. V was pared by 1 base and J by 3 bases, with 9 bases between. The CDR3 totals 14 residues. CDR3 DNA: TGCGCCAGCAGCTTGTATGCCGGTACAGATACGCAGTATTTT. This encodes CASSLYAGTDTQYF.

This chain connects TRBV11-2 to TRBJ2-1, with no clear D. This CDR3 contains 13 residues. V lost 0 bases and J lost 8, with 8 bases in between. Germline CDR1 SGHAT, CDR2 FQNNGV. DNA for the CDR3: TGTGCCAGCAGCTTAGAGTGGGAAGATGAGCAGTTCTTC. Amino acid sequence: CASSLEWEDEQFF.

This clone has a handful of counts. The chain is built from TRBV6-1 and TRBJ2-2; perhaps TRBD2 as D (5 bases). Germline V gene sequence: CDR1 MNHNS, CDR2 SASEGT. The CDR3 is 13 amino acids. Trimming cost V 10 bases and J 2 bases, with 11 bases left between them. The CDR3 here is CATADYNTGELFF. As DNA, the CDR3 is TGTGCCACAGCAGACTACAACACCGGGGAGCTGTTTTTT.

The rearrangement uses TRBV19 and TRBJ1-1; tentative D call: TRBD1 (5 bases). The length of the CDR3 is 14 residues. The V and J ends lost 2 bases and 4 bases respectively, with 11 bases between them. Germline assignment: CDR1 LNHDA and CDR2 SQIVND (reference sequence). CDR3 nucleotide sequence: TGTGCCAGTAGTATACAGGGTCTGAGCACTGAAGCTTTCTTT. Its protein is CASSIQGLSTEAFF.

This clone was picked up one time. The J gene is TRBJ1-3, the V gene TRBV7-2; TRBD1 might be the D (5 bases). The germline V and J ends were trimmed by 4 bases and 4 bases, with 11 bases remaining between them. CDR3 length: 14 amino acids. Germline V CDR1 and CDR2: SGHTA, FQGNSA. The CDR3 sequence: CASSSRDYGNTIYF. The CDR3 nucleotides read TGTGCCAGCAGCTCCCGGGACTACGGAAACACCATATATTTT. The full variable domain, its missing parts supplied by reference TRBV7-2 and TRBJ1-3, is GAGVSQSPSNKVTEKGKDVELRCDPISGHTALYWYRQSLGQGLEFLIYFQGNSAPDKSGLPSDRFSAERTGGSVSTLTIQRTQQEDSAVYLCASSSRDYGNTIYFGEGSWLTVV.

For this clone: Different DNA sequences within this sample yield the same CDR3. The chain combines TRBV5-1 with TRBJ1-3; no clear D. This CDR3 has 14 amino acids. Trimming stripped 0 bases from V and 2 bases from J, with 6 bases between. Germline V gene lookup returns CDR1 SGHRS and CDR2 YFSETQ. CDR3: CASSLEPAGNTIYF. CDR3 in DNA: TGCGCCAGCAGCTTGGAACCGGCTGGAAACACCATATATTTT.

V usage is TRBV7-9 and J usage is TRBJ2-1; TRBD2 agrees at 12 bases. V was pared by 2 bases and J by 9 bases, with 8 bases of the junction left unmatched. The germline V gene has CDR1 SEHNR and CDR2 FQNEAQ (reference sequence). CDR3 size: 16 residues. As DNA, the CDR3 is TGTGCCAGCAGCTTAAGCTCTAGCGGGAGGGCCCCTGAGCAGTTCTTC. It encodes CASSLSSSGRAPEQFF.

The chain employs TRBV5-1 and TRBJ2-1; 9 nucleotides align to TRBD2. The CDR3 has 16 residues. The germline gives CDR1 SGHRS, CDR2 YFSETQ. Germline trimming cut 1 base from V and 6 bases from J; bases unmatched to any gene: 8. This CDR3 is CASSLPRAGGLNEQFF. CDR3 DNA: TGCGCCAGCAGCTTGCCGAGGGCGGGAGGGCTCAATGAGCAGTTCTTC.

In nucleotides, the CDR3 is TGTGCCAGCAGCTTAAACAGAAACACTGAAGCTTTCTTT. Amino acid sequence: CASSLNRNTEAFF. J is TRBJ1-1 and V is TRBV13, with D unclear. There are 13 residues in the CDR3. V was clipped by 2 bases and J by 2 bases, with 6 bases between them. Germline loops: CDR1 PRHDT, CDR2 FYEKMQ (reference sequence).

The rearrangement links TRBV4-2 to TRBJ1-3, with D maybe TRBD1 (5 bases). The CDR3 contains 16 residues. The V end was cut by 0 bases, the J end by 0 bases, with 9 bases between. CDR1 and CDR2 (germline): LGHNA, YNFKEQ. In nucleotides, the CDR3 is TGTGCCAGCAGCCAAGATCCAGGGCTCTCTGGAAACACCATATATTTT. Amino acid sequence: CASSQDPGLSGNTIYF.

The chain uses TRBV7-9 and TRBJ1-1; a possible D gene is TRBD1 (5 bases). The CDR3 covers 14 residues. Trimming removed 7 bases at V and 3 bases at J, with 15 bases between. Germline-derived CDR1 and CDR2 are SEHNR and FQNEAQ (reference sequence). CDR3 sequence: CASTLEGPYTEAFF. CDR3 DNA: TGTGCCAGCACCCTAGAGGGGCCCTACACTGAAGCTTTCTTT.

The chain recombines TRBV18 with TRBJ2-3; possibly TRBD2 for D (6 bases). Germline CDR1 and CDR2: KGHSH and LQKENI. The CDR3 is 15 residues long. V was shortened by 6 bases and J by 6 bases, with 19 bases between the two germline ends. CDR3 sequence (DNA): TGTGCCAGCTCCCTGGAGGGAGGCCAGGCGGATACGCAGTATTTT. Translated, it gives CASSLEGGQADTQYF.

The chain recombines TRBV28 with TRBJ2-7; a possible D gene is TRBD2 (5 bases). The CDR3 spans 15 residues. Trimming stripped 3 bases from V and 4 bases from J, with 16 bases between. Per germline, CDR1 MDHEN and CDR2 SYDVKM. CDR3 sequence reads: CASSLGAESSYEQYF. In nucleotides, the CDR3 is TGTGCCAGCAGTTTGGGAGCGGAGTCGTCTTACGAGCAGTACTTC.

The chain has TRBV5-1 and TRBJ2-1, with 11 bases that match TRBD2. Trimming took 3 bases from V and 1 from J; bases not matched to a gene: 6. CDR1 and CDR2 (germline): SGHRS, YFSETQ. This CDR3 comprises 17 residues. The CDR3 region is CASSSRGLADSYNEQFF. The CDR3 coding sequence is TGCGCCAGCAGCTCCCGGGGACTAGCGGATTCCTACAATGAGCAGTTCTTC. The entire variable domain, with the rest obtained from reference TRBV5-1 and TRBJ2-1, is as follows: KAGVTQTPRYLIKTRGQQVTLSCSPISGHRSVSWYQQTPGQGLQFLFEYFSETQRNKGNFPGRFSGRQFSNSRSEMNVSTLELGDSALYLCASSSRGLADSYNEQFFGPGTRLTVL.

Worth noting for this clone: The same CDR3 arises from other DNA sequences in this sample as well. This chain links TRBV7-3 with TRBJ1-1; 10 nucleotides match TRBD1. Germline V gene data show CDR1 as SGHTA and CDR2 as FQGTGA. This CDR3 has 13 residues. The trim removed 5 bases at V and 5 bases at J, leaving 2 bases unmatched. CDR3 DNA: TGTGCCAGCAGCCAGGACAGGGGGACTGAAGCTTTCTTT. Translating gives CASSQDRGTEAFF. Full variable domain (missing parts from reference TRBV7-3 and TRBJ1-1): GAGVSQTPSNKVTEKGKYVELRCDPISGHTALYWYRQSLGQGPEFLIYFQGTGAADDSGLPNDRFFAVRPEGSVSTLKIQRTERGDSAVYLCASSQDRGTEAFFGQGTRLTVV.

The gene calls are TRBV15 and TRBJ1-5; D remains unclear. V lost 0 bases and J lost 4, with 7 bases in between. Germline-derived CDR1 and CDR2 are LNHNV and YYDKDF (reference sequence). This CDR3 has 14 amino acids. The CDR3 coding sequence is TGTGCCACCAGCAGAGATCTATATAATCAGCCCCAGCATTTT. Protein: CATSRDLYNQPQHF.

The rearrangement joins TRBV10-2 to TRBJ2-6; TRBD1 matches 9 bases. The CDR3 loop spans 17 amino acids. V was clipped by 5 bases and J by 1 base; unmatched bases: 6. The V gene's germline CDR1 is WSHSY and CDR2 SAAADI. The CDR3 DNA reads as TGCGCCAGCAGTCCGGGACAGGGATCTTCTGGGGCCAACGTCCTGACTTTC. This gives the protein CASSPGQGSSGANVLTF.